This T cell receptor (beta chain) was identified in a study of T cell changes during pregnancy in multiple sclerosis. This clone was seen once. Germline-derived CDR1 and CDR2 are MDHEN and SYDVKM. The V and J ends lost 5 bases and 4 bases, in that order; junction bases with no gene match: 8. The CDR3 is 15 amino acids. Measured with immunoSEQ multiplex PCR; TCRdb has only the in-frame clones, and not every one. The top ten hold approximately 0.79% of the sample, which has 25,000 to 35,000 clones, approximately 89% seen once. This chain connects TRBV28 to TRBJ1-2; TRBD1 matches 9 bases. The sequence derives from a female donor with multiple sclerosis, enrolled in a pregnancy study. The starting material was CD4+ T cells from peripheral blood mononuclear cells, obtained in the second trimester of pregnancy. DNA for the CDR3: TGTGCCAGCAGTCTCTCGGGACAGGGATCCTATGGCTACACCTTC. Its protein is CASSLSGQGSYGYTF.